This T cell receptor (beta chain) stems from a study of blood T cell repertoires in COVID-19. Study details: Italy, Spain and the United States were the sources of the convalescent and acute COVID-19 samples.

The germline V gene encodes CDR1 SGHNT and CDR2 YYREEE (reference sequence). Deletions cut 4 bases from V and 14 bases from J, with 13 bases between. This CDR3 is 12 amino acids long. Study processing details: Amplification from reference gene primers served as the basis for estimated nucleated cell counts. Here immunoSEQ multiplex PCR was the method, and the copy in TCRdb shows in-frame clones only, minus some. That table furnishes V, J and clone size, whereas the DNA furnished D and trimming. The sample holds 150,000 to 200,000 clones, 84% seen once. The TCR sequence derives from a woman of 80 years or more with acute or convalescent COVID-19. The rearrangement joins TRBV5-4 to TRBJ1-6; D is perhaps TRBD1 (5 bases). Sequenced input: peripheral blood. CDR3 in DNA: TGTGCCAGCAGCATGGGCGGGGGGGCCCTCCACTTT. It yields the protein CASSMGGGALHF.